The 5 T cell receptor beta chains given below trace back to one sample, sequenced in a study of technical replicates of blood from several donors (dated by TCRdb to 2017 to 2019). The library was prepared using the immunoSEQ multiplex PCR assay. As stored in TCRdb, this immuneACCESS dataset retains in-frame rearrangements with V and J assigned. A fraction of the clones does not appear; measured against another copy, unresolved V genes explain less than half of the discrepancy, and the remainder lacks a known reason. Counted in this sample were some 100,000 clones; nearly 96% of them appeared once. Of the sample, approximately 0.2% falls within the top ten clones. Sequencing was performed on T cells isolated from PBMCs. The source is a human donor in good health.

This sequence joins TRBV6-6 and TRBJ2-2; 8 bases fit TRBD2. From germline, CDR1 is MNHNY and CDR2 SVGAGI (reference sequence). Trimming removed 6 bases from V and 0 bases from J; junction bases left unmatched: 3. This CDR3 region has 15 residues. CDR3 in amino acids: CASRRGGANTGELFF. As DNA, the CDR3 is TGTGCCAGCAGACGGGGGGGGGCGAACACCGGGGAGCTGTTTTTT.

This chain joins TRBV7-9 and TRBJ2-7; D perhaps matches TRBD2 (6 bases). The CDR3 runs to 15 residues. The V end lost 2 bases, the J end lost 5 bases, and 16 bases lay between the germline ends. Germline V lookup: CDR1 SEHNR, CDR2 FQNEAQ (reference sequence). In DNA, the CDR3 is TGTGCCAGCAGCTTAATACGTGGGGGGATGGACGAGCAGTACTTC. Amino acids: CASSLIRGGMDEQYF. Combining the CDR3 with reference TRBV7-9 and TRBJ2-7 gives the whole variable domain DTGVSQNPRHKITKRGQNVTFRCDPISEHNRLYWYRQTLGQGPEFLTYFQNEAQLEKSRLLSDRFSAERPKGSFSTLEIQRTEQGDSAMYLCASSLIRGGMDEQYFGPGTRLTVT.

For the CDR3, the DNA is TGCGCCAGCAGCTTGGCATTCCGGGACAGGTTATCCTACGAGCAGTACTTC. Residues: CASSLAFRDRLSYEQYF. The genes are TRBV5-1 and TRBJ2-7, with TRBD1 matching 8 bases. Per the germline V gene, CDR1 is SGHRS and CDR2 is YFSETQ. V gave up 0 bases and J gave up 1 base; unmatched junction bases: 9. This CDR3 contains 17 residues.

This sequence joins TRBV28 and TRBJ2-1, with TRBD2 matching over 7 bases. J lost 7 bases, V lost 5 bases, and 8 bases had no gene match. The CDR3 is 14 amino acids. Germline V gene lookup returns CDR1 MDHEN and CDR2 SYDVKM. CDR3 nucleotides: TGTGCCAGCAGTGATCTTTACGGGAGGAATGAGCAGTTCTTC. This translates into CASSDLYGRNEQFF.

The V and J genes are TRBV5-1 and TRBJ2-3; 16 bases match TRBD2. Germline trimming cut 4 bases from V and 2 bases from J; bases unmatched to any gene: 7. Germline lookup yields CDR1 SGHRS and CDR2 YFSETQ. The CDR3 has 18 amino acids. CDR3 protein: CASSPGGLAGGSTDTQYF. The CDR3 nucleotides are TGCGCCAGCAGCCCGGGGGGACTAGCGGGAGGGTCCACAGATACGCAGTATTTT.